This T cell receptor beta chain was recovered during a study of glioma-infiltrating T cells. Points from the study as a whole: Above-expected tissue-blood divergence occurred in all gliomas, most in low-grade ones. Tissue and blood shared very few CDR3 sequences.

Amplification of TCR alpha and beta CDR3 regions from RNA used iRepertoire nested multiplex PCR. For one-step reverse transcription and amplification, 100-400 ng of tissue mRNA or PBMC total RNA was used. TCRdb independently ran MiXCR on the multiplex PCR reads; one entry per CDR3 protein. The sample lists more than 95,000 distinct CDR3 sequences, around 30% occurring once. The CDR3 totals 16 residues. The V and J ends lost 7 bases and 5 bases, in that order; junction bases with no gene match: 16. The germline CDR1 and CDR2 sequences are SNHLY and FYNNEI. With regard to this clonotype: Its target is not known.

This chain joins TRBV2 and TRBJ2-5; the match to TRBD1 covers 7 bases. The TCR was taken from a human donor with low-grade glioma or glioblastoma, undergoing nonglioma brain surgery, or in good health (not recorded which). Sequenced input: glioma tissue, nonneoplastic brain tissue, or PBMCs (not recorded which). CDR3 coding DNA: TGTGCCAGCAAAATCCAACTGGTCAGGGGGACGGAGACCCAGTACTTC. Translation: CASKIQLVRGTETQYF.